The next 17 T cell receptor beta chains were all read from a single sample in a study of T cell clonotyping in hematopoietic cell transplantation. Some clones are missing from TCRdb's copy, which holds only in-frame ones; the method was immunoSEQ multiplex PCR. This table has over 25,000 clones, approximately 80% appearing once. Time point in this sample: recipient sample about 28 days before transplant, after cytoreduction. This material consisted of peripheral blood mononuclear cells, taken before stem cell transplant. The receptors here all came from a woman in her 30s with chronic myeloid leukemia. Some clones in this sample may be carry-over from other donors' samples.

The chain employs TRBV6-6 and TRBJ2-1; D is ambiguous. CDR3 size: 14 residues. The V gene lost 0 bases and the J gene lost 5 bases, with 8 bases spanning the gap. The V gene's germline CDR1 is MNHNY and CDR2 SVGAGI (reference sequence). The CDR3 spells CASSYSIVNNEQFF. Written as DNA, the CDR3 is TGTGCCAGCAGTTACTCGATCGTGAACAATGAGCAGTTCTTC.

The genes are TRBV14 and TRBJ1-1, with a possible D match to TRBD1 (6 bases). The V end was cut by 1 base, the J end by 9 bases, with 15 bases between. Germline V gene data show CDR1 as SGHDN and CDR2 as FVKESK. The CDR3 runs 14 residues. The CDR3: CASSQGARGLQAFF. The CDR3, as DNA: TGTGCCAGCAGCCAAGGTGCCAGGGGCCTCCAAGCTTTCTTT. The full variable domain, completed using reference TRBV14 and TRBJ1-1, is EAGVTQFPSHSVIEKGQTVTLRCDPISGHDNLYWYRRVMGKEIKFLLHFVKESKQDESGMPNNRFLAERTGGTYSTLKVQPAELEDSGVYFCASSQGARGLQAFFGQGTRLTVV.

As for this clone: The same CDR3 is also encoded by other DNA sequences in this sample. The chain is built from TRBV27 and TRBJ2-7, with D perhaps TRBD1 (5 bases). Germline V gives CDR1 MNHEY, CDR2 SMNVEV (reference sequence). V lost 6 bases and J lost 4, with 10 bases in between. There are 12 residues in the CDR3. The CDR3: CASRGVSYEQYF. DNA for the CDR3: TGTGCCAGCAGAGGGGTTTCGTACGAGCAGTACTTC.

The chain is built from TRBV18 and TRBJ1-1; D is ambiguous. The germline V gene has CDR1 KGHSH and CDR2 LQKENI. Trimming shortened V by 4 bases and J by 1 base, and 7 bases separated the two germline ends. The CDR3 covers 13 residues. The CDR3 DNA follows: TGTGCCAGCTCACAAGACCGGAACACTGAAGCTTTCTTT. It codes for CASSQDRNTEAFF.

The gene calls are TRBV5-4 and TRBJ2-4; D might be TRBD2 (5 bases). The length of the CDR3 is 14 residues. The V gene's germline CDR1 is SGHNT and CDR2 YYREEE (reference sequence). Deletions cut 6 bases from V and 7 bases from J, with 17 bases between. The CDR3 reads CASTITGKRNIQYF. CDR3 coding DNA: TGTGCCAGCACCATCACGGGAAAAAGGAACATTCAGTACTTC.

The chain links TRBV29-1 to TRBJ2-2; 8 bases align to TRBD2. The CDR3 spans 15 residues. V gave up 2 bases and J gave up 5 bases; unmatched junction bases: 7. Germline CDR1 is SQVTM and CDR2 is ANQGSEA. CDR3 DNA: TGCAGCGTTGAACCCTTGTCTAGCGGGACCGGGGAGCTGTTTTTT. It encodes CSVEPLSSGTGELFF.

This chain connects TRBV2 to TRBJ2-1, with 11 bases fitting TRBD2. V shed 5 bases and J 4 bases; nucleotides not matched to a gene: 7. The CDR3 length is 16 residues. Germline CDR1 SNHLY, CDR2 FYNNEI. The CDR3 DNA reads as TGTGCCAGCAGTAACCCAGGACTAGCGGGTTACAATGAGCAGTTCTTC. Residues: CASSNPGLAGYNEQFF.

The rearrangement links TRBV30 to TRBJ1-6; weak D call: TRBD1 (5 bases). CDR1 and CDR2 from the germline V gene are GTSNPN and SVGIG (reference sequence). The CDR3 runs to 14 residues. The V and J ends lost 6 bases and 9 bases respectively, with 18 bases between them. CDR3 loop: CACTWAGSTSPLHF. In nucleotides, the CDR3 is TGTGCCTGTACCTGGGCAGGGTCAACTTCACCCCTCCACTTT.

The chain employs TRBV18 and TRBJ1-1; weak D call: TRBD1 (5 bases). The V end was cut by 1 base, the J end by 6 bases, with 9 bases between. Looked up from germline, CDR1 is KGHSH and CDR2 is LQKENI. The CDR3 sequence is 13 residues long. CDR3 region: CASSPRTSPEAFF. The DNA for the CDR3 is TGTGCCAGCTCACCACGGACATCCCCTGAAGCTTTCTTT. Filled out from reference TRBV18 and TRBJ1-1, the complete variable domain reads NAGVMQNPRHLVRRRGQEARLRCSPMKGHSHVYWYRQLPEEGLKFMVYLQKENIIDESGMPKERFSAEFPKEGPSILRIQQVVRGDSAAYFCASSPRTSPEAFFGQGTRLTVV.

The chain carries TRBV11-3 and TRBJ1-2; the D is unclear. CDR3 size: 12 residues. Between the trimmed V and J ends, which lost 3 bases and 7 bases, there was a span of 9 bases. CDR1 and CDR2 from the germline V gene are SGHNT and YENEEA. CDR3 sequence (DNA): TGTGCCAGCAGCTTCCAAGGGAGTGGCTACACCTTC. Protein product: CASSFQGSGYTF.

The genes are TRBV5-1 and TRBJ2-2, with D tentatively TRBD1 (7 bases). The CDR3 has 17 residues. With 4 bases removed from V and 4 bases from J, the gap between germline ends came to 20 bases. Germline assignment: CDR1 SGHRS and CDR2 YFSETQ. CDR3 in amino acids: CASSRNRAGGSTGELFF. In nucleotides, the CDR3 is TGCGCCAGCAGCAGGAACAGGGCAGGGGGGAGCACCGGGGAGCTGTTTTTT.

The J gene is TRBJ1-5, the V gene TRBV19; D is ambiguous. The CDR3 runs to 14 residues. The V and J ends lost 5 bases and 5 bases respectively, with 13 bases between them. CDR1 and CDR2 from the germline V gene are LNHDA and SQIVND (reference sequence). The CDR3 loop reads CASSLGGGDQPQHF. For the CDR3, the DNA is TGTGCCAGTAGTCTGGGTGGAGGCGATCAGCCCCAGCATTTT.

In regard to this clone: This sample also contains other DNA sequences that code for the same CDR3. The chain joins TRBV30 to TRBJ1-2; the D is unclear. Between the trimmed V and J ends, which lost 2 bases and 4 bases, there was a span of 8 bases. The CDR3 has 12 residues. Germline CDR1 is GTSNPN and CDR2 is SVGIG (reference sequence). CDR3 in DNA: TGTGCCTGGAGTTCTGGTTCCTATGGCTACACCTTC. This encodes CAWSSGSYGYTF. Full variable domain (remainder filled in from reference TRBV30 and TRBJ1-2): SQTIHQWPATLVQPVGSPLSLECTVEGTSNPNLYWYRQAAGRGLQLLFYSVGIGQISSEVPQNLSASRPQDRQFILSSKKLLLSDSGFYLCAWSSGSYGYTFGSGTRLTVV.

This chain joins TRBV2 and TRBJ1-2; 10 nucleotides match TRBD1. V lost 6 bases and J lost 8; bases outside the gene matches: 12. Germline V CDR1 and CDR2: SNHLY, FYNNEI. The CDR3 is 15 residues long. CDR3 in DNA: TGTGCCAGCAGCAATGACAGGGGGCTGGGTAAAGGCTACACCTTC. Its translation is CASSNDRGLGKGYTF.

The gene calls are TRBV19 and TRBJ1-1; 9 bases line up with TRBD1. The germline V gene encodes CDR1 LNHDA and CDR2 SQIVND (reference sequence). Unmatched junction bases numbered 4, after V lost 4 bases and J lost 1 base. The CDR3 is made up of 15 amino acids. The CDR3 DNA sequence: TGTGCCAGTAGTACAGGACAGGGGAAGAACACTGAAGCTTTCTTT. It is translated as CASSTGQGKNTEAFF.

The chain carries TRBV7-9 and TRBJ2-7; D is uncertain. The CDR3 consists of 13 residues. With 2 bases removed from V and 5 bases from J, the gap between germline ends came to 10 bases. The germline V gene encodes CDR1 SEHNR and CDR2 FQNEAQ (reference sequence). The CDR3, as DNA: TGTGCCAGCAGCTTATTCAGGTCCCACGAGCAGTACTTC. Translated: CASSLFRSHEQYF.

The chain combines TRBV20-1 with TRBJ2-7, with D possibly matching TRBD1 (7 bases). Germline-derived CDR1 and CDR2 are DFQATT and SNEGSKA (reference sequence). V was shortened by 6 bases and J by 7 bases, with 13 bases between the two germline ends. The CDR3 contains 11 residues. CDR3 nucleotides: TGCAGTGCCAAGACAGGGACTGAGCAGTACGTC. Translated, it gives CSAKTGTEQYV.